The 8 T cell receptor beta chains in this list originate from one sample, sequenced in a study of vaccination and CD4 T cells after COVID-19 (dated by TCRdb to about 2022). No antigens are known for them. The library was generated by PCR. The sequencing machine was an Illumina iSeq 100. TCR sequencing of DNA from cultured CD4+ T cells used the Oncomine TCR Beta short-read assay at the Johns Hopkins FTIC core. TCRdb itself trimmed the public reads at Q25 with fastp, ran MiXCR and retained productive beta chains. Duplicate CDR3 protein sequences are folded into a single record with the most common DNA and genes. For this sample there are approximately 6,000 distinct CDR3 sequences; roughly three fifths appear just once. 22% of the sample is in the top ten clones. The treatment or condition label of this sample denotes: roughly ten-day PBMC culture with coronavirus spike peptide pools or control peptides (ViraFEST assay).

The source material was CD4+ T cells from blood, cultured in vitro. These receptors originate from a human donor who had recovered from COVID-19.

This clonotype has a single count. The chain has TRBV6-2 or TRBV6-3 and TRBJ1-2; D is unresolved. V was clipped by 5 bases and J by 0 bases, with 13 bases between them. This CDR3 is built from 15 residues. CDR1 and CDR2 from the germline V gene are MNHEY and SVGEGT. CDR3 sequence (DNA): TGTGCCAGCAGTCCCCTGGGGAGGACTAACTATGGCTACACCTTC. This encodes CASSPLGRTNYGYTF.

This clonotype is large (0.1 to 1%) by share. V usage is TRBV2 and J usage is TRBJ1-6, with a tentative D call TRBD1 (5 bases). CDR3 length: 13 amino acids. Trimming removed 6 bases from V and 9 bases from J, with 12 bases in between. Germline V gene data show CDR1 as SNHLY and CDR2 as FYNNEI. The CDR3 protein is CASRGDGRSPLHF. CDR3 DNA: TGTGCCAGCAGGGGGGACGGCCGTTCACCCCTCCACTTT.

This clonotype was detected only a few times. The genes are TRBV25-1 and TRBJ1-2, with 8 positions matching TRBD1. CDR1 and CDR2 from the germline V gene are MGHDK and SYGVNS. The CDR3 is 14 residues long. V lost 5 bases and J lost 4; bases outside the gene matches: 6. The CDR3, as DNA: TGTGCCAGCAGTCCGACAGGGGAGGGCTATGGCTACACCTTC. This translates into CASSPTGEGYGYTF.

The J gene is TRBJ1-5, the V gene TRBV6-1; D unresolved. The germline V gene has CDR1 MNHNS and CDR2 SASEGT. Trimming took off 3 bases at V and 4 bases at J, with 7 bases between the two ends. This CDR3 is 13 amino acids long. CDR3 bases: TGTGCCAGCAGTGATCTAGGGAATCAGCCCCAGCATTTT. It yields the protein CASSDLGNQPQHF.

This clonotype was counted a few times. This rearrangement joins TRBV7-2 to TRBJ2-1, with 10 bases lining up with TRBD2. Trimming cost V 5 bases and J 2 bases; bases outside gene matches: 6. CDR1 and CDR2 from the germline V gene are SGHTA and FQGNSA. The CDR3 contains 16 residues. The DNA for the CDR3 is TGTGCCAGCAGCCCCCGGACTAGCGGAGCCTACAATGAGCAGTTCTTC. Translation: CASSPRTSGAYNEQFF.

This chain connects TRBV5-1 to TRBJ1-2; D perhaps matches TRBD1 (5 bases). From germline, CDR1 is SGHRS and CDR2 YFSETQ. The V end was cut by 6 bases, the J end by 2 bases, with 14 bases between. This CDR3 is 14 amino acids long. In DNA, the CDR3 is TGCGCCAGCAAAGCAGGGATGGAAAACTATGGCTACACCTTC. Amino acids: CASKAGMENYGYTF.

The chain combines TRBV14 with TRBJ1-2; D unclear. This CDR3 is 12 amino acids long. With 5 bases removed from V and 8 bases from J, the gap between germline ends came to 12 bases. The germline V gene encodes CDR1 SGHDN and CDR2 FVKESK. The CDR3 sequence is CASSYNWEGYTF. DNA for the CDR3: TGTGCCAGCAGCTACAACTGGGAAGGCTACACCTTC.

V usage is TRBV12-3 or TRBV12-4 and J usage is TRBJ1-2, with D unresolved. The germline V and J ends were trimmed by 5 bases and 1 base, with 11 bases remaining between them. This CDR3 region has 14 residues. CDR3: CASSKLRGNYGYTF. CDR3 bases: TGTGCCAGCAGTAAACTGCGGGGTAACTATGGCTACACCTTC.